This passage covers 21 T cell receptor beta chains from one sample sequenced in a study of blood T cells in healthy people across ages. A second about 7 to 12 cycle PCR used barcoded and J-beta primers. Via MiXCR, TCRdb re-called the 5' RACE reads, giving one row per CDR3 protein. The sample records about 780,000 distinct CDR3 sequences, about half being singletons. Sequenced sample: blood. Receptors were obtained from an elderly man in good health.

On this clonotype: A single base separates this from a much larger clone, so it may be a read error. The chain is built from TRBV7-2 and TRBJ1-4; TRBD1 matches 9 bases. Germline V lookup: CDR1 SGHTA, CDR2 FQGNSA. The CDR3 runs to 14 residues. After removal of 6 bases from V and 5 bases from J, the junction contained 4 bases not matched to a gene. CDR3 residues: CASSFDRGNEKLFF. Written as DNA, the CDR3 is TGTGCCAGCAGTTTCGACAGGGGGAATGAAAAACTGTTTTTT.

V usage is TRBV6-5 and J usage is TRBJ1-1; 7 nucleotides align to TRBD1. CDR3 length: 14 amino acids. The V gene end was trimmed by 5 bases and the J gene end by 3 bases; junction bases not matched to a gene: 6. Per the germline V gene, CDR1 is MNHEY and CDR2 is SVGAGI. This chain's CDR3 is CASSRQGEHTEAFF. CDR3 DNA sequence: TGTGCCAGCAGTAGACAGGGAGAGCACACTGAAGCTTTCTTT.

The sample holds many counts of this clonotype. The chain joins TRBV5-1 to TRBJ2-3; TRBD2 matches 9 bases. After removal of 3 bases from V and 0 bases from J, the junction contained 2 bases not matched to a gene. The CDR3 has 15 residues. CDR1 is SGHRS and CDR2 is YFSETQ in the germline V gene. The CDR3 DNA is TGCGCCAGCAGCTCCCTAGCGGGAAGCACAGATACGCAGTATTTT. Residues: CASSSLAGSTDTQYF.

The J gene is TRBJ2-7, the V gene TRBV4-1, with 8 bases lining up with TRBD1. The end of the DNA fits TRBJ2-5 better, so the J call may be wrong. Per the germline V gene, CDR1 is MGHRA and CDR2 is YSYEKL. The CDR3 is 16 amino acids. CDR3 coding DNA: TGCGCCAGCAGCCAAGTAGGACAACAGGGGGAAGAGACCCAGTACTTC. Its translation is CASSQVGQQGEETQYF.

In its sample, this clonotype was seen a few times. DNA for the CDR3: TGTGCCAGCAGCCATGATATAGCCAAAAACATTCAGTACTTC. Translating gives CASSHDIAKNIQYF. The chain couples TRBV12-3 or TRBV12-4 to TRBJ2-4; no firm D call. V gave up 6 bases and J gave up 0 bases, with 9 bases separating them. This CDR3 contains 14 residues.

This clonotype was seen a single time. V usage is TRBV5-1 and J usage is TRBJ2-1; D possibly uses TRBD1 or TRBD2 (5 bases each). The J call may be wrong; the DNA end is better matched by TRBJ2-7. CDR1 SGHRS and CDR2 YFSETQ come from the germline V gene. This CDR3 is built from 15 residues. CDR3 in DNA: TGCGCCAGCAGCTTGGCCGGGGCGGAGAGCTATGAGCAGTACTTC. This codes for CASSLAGAESYEQYF.

The V gene is TRBV4-2, the J gene TRBJ2-1; D may be TRBD2 (5 bases). The length of the CDR3 is 17 residues. CDR1 is LGHNA, CDR2 YNFKEQ, per germline. V lost 0 bases to trimming and J lost 6 bases, with 18 bases between them. Here the CDR3 reads CASSQEEEVASFNEQFF. CDR3 in DNA: TGTGCCAGCAGCCAAGAAGAGGAGGTAGCTTCTTTCAATGAGCAGTTCTTC.

The chain uses TRBV20-1 and TRBJ1-5, with D possibly matching TRBD1 (5 bases). V was pared by 3 bases and J by 7 bases, with 13 bases between. The germline V gene encodes CDR1 DFQATT and CDR2 SNEGSKA (reference sequence). The CDR3 loop spans 13 amino acids. Here the CDR3 DNA reads TGCAGTGCTAGTCAAGGAGGGGACCAGCCCCAGCATTTT. It translates to CSASQGGDQPQHF.

V usage is TRBV30 and J usage is TRBJ2-5; no clear D. Germline V gives CDR1 GTSNPN, CDR2 SVGIG (reference sequence). The ends were cut back, 2 bases at V and 1 base at J, with 5 bases in the middle. The CDR3 has 12 residues. In nucleotides, the CDR3 is TGTGCCTGGAGTCCGACCCAAGAGACCCAGTACTTC. Its protein is CAWSPTQETQYF.

A word on this clonotype: A much bigger clone sits one base away, suggesting this may be a read error. The chain employs TRBV12-3 or TRBV12-4 and TRBJ2-1; 7 bases fit TRBD2. The CDR3 contains 14 residues. The CDR3 loop reads CARSFLAAYNEQFF. CDR3 DNA sequence: TGTGCCCGCAGTTTTCTAGCGGCGTACAATGAGCAGTTCTTC.

The table lists this clonotype with many counts. The chain uses TRBV7-2 and TRBJ2-5; TRBD2 matches at 12 bases. With V trimmed by 2 bases and J by 4 bases, 2 bases remained unmatched. Germline V gene sequence: CDR1 SGHTA, CDR2 FQGNSA. The CDR3 totals 15 residues. CDR3 region: CASSLSSGRGETQYF. CDR3 bases: TGTGCCAGCAGCTTATCTAGCGGGAGGGGAGAGACCCAGTACTTC.

Comments on this clonotype: At one end, the junction sequence differs from germline, possibly due to a read error. The chain is built from TRBV6-1 and TRBJ2-1; maybe TRBD2 (6 bases). The CDR3 is 14 residues long. Germline CDR1 MNHNS, CDR2 SASEGT. The CDR3 protein is CAGRDGGPNNEQFF. The CDR3, as DNA: TGTGCCGGCAGGGACGGAGGGCCCAACAATGAGCAGTTCTTC.

This clonotype was recorded a few times. The rearrangement joins TRBV5-1 to TRBJ2-5, with TRBD2 matching 9 bases. The CDR3 is made up of 16 amino acids. With 0 bases clipped from V and 4 bases from J, the junction kept 7 bases outside the gene matches. CDR1 and CDR2 from the germline V gene are SGHRS and YFSETQ. The CDR3, as DNA: TGCGCCAGCAGCTTGGTTAGCGGGAGTCAGGGAGAGACCCAGTACTTC. Protein product: CASSLVSGSQGETQYF. Complete variable domain (other parts from reference TRBV5-1 and TRBJ2-5): KAGVTQTPRYLIKTRGQQVTLSCSPISGHRSVSWYQQTPGQGLQFLFEYFSETQRNKGNFPGRFSGRQFSNSRSEMNVSTLELGDSALYLCASSLVSGSQGETQYFGPGTRLLVL.

Note on this clonotype: One end of the junction fails to match germline, which may point to a read error. The chain couples TRBV19 to TRBJ1-5; 8 bases are a match to TRBD1. Germline CDR1 is LNHDA and CDR2 is SQIVND (reference sequence). This CDR3 has 15 amino acids. The CDR3, as DNA: TGTGCCTGTAGCTCACAGGGGGTTGGGGTTCAGCCCCAGCATTTT. It encodes CACSSQGVGVQPQHF. Looking up the rest from reference TRBV19 and TRBJ1-5 gives the full variable domain: DGGITQSPKYLFRKEGQNVTLSCEQNLNHDAMYWYRQDPGQGLRLIYYSQIVNDFQKGDIAEGYSVSREKKESFPLTVTSAQKNPTAFYLCACSSQGVGVQPQHFGDGTRLSIL.

V gene TRBV29-1 combines with J gene TRBJ2-4, with 8 bases that match TRBD1. Looked up from germline, CDR1 is SQVTM and CDR2 is ANQGSEA. The CDR3 totals 14 residues. The J segment lost 3 bases and the V segment lost 7 bases, leaving 8 bases of the junction unmatched. The CDR3 here is CSASQGGVKNIQYF. Here the CDR3 DNA reads TGCAGCGCCTCACAGGGGGGCGTCAAAAACATTCAGTACTTC.

This clonotype was picked up one time. J is TRBJ2-5 and V is TRBV20-1; the D gene could be TRBD1 or TRBD2 (5 bases each). CDR1 is DFQATT and CDR2 is SNEGSKA in the germline V gene (reference sequence). This CDR3 is built from 14 residues. The V end was cut by 6 bases, the J end by 1 base, with 15 bases between. The CDR3 sequence: CSAQVSGPQETQYF. The CDR3 DNA reads as TGCAGTGCCCAAGTATCGGGACCCCAAGAGACCCAGTACTTC.

J is TRBJ2-4 and V is TRBV5-6, with 7 bases aligning to TRBD1. The CDR3 is 14 amino acids. Germline values: CDR1 SGHDT, CDR2 YYEEEE. V lost 0 bases, J lost 10 bases, and 7 bases stayed unmatched. The CDR3 protein is CASSLGDSMVIQYF. The CDR3 DNA reads TGTGCCAGCAGCTTGGGGGACAGTATGGTAATTCAGTACTTC. The variable domain in full, completed from reference TRBV5-6 and TRBJ2-4, reads DAGVTQSPTHLIKTRGQQVTLRCSPKSGHDTVSWYQQALGQGPQFIFQYYEEEERQRGNFPDRFSGHQFPNYSSELNVNALLLGDSALYLCASSLGDSMVIQYFGAGTRLSVL.

CDR3 nucleotide sequence: TGCAGTGCCAGGCCTACTACTAGGTCCGAGCAGTACTTC. Amino acid sequence: CSARPTTRSEQYF. This rearrangement joins TRBV20-1 to TRBJ2-7; tentatively, D is TRBD2 (5 bases). The CDR3 has 13 amino acids. Germline CDR1 and CDR2: DFQATT and SNEGSKA (reference sequence). Trimming left V 6 bases short and J 6 bases short, with 18 bases between.

CDR3 coding DNA: TGTGCCAGTAGTATAAACAGCGGTACGCAGTATTTT. Amino acids: CASSINSGTQYF. V and J are TRBV19 and TRBJ2-3; tentative D call: TRBD2 (5 bases). Germline CDR1 is LNHDA and CDR2 is SQIVND (reference sequence). The CDR3 has 12 residues. V was shortened by 2 bases and J by 8 bases, with 8 bases between the two germline ends.

The chain combines TRBV5-1 with TRBJ1-2, with D hard to call. This CDR3 is 15 amino acids long. The V end was cut by 6 bases, the J end by 0 bases, with 15 bases between. CDR1 and CDR2 (germline): SGHRS, YFSETQ. Here the CDR3 DNA reads TGCGCCAGCACCGACCCGGTGTTAGCTAACTATGGCTACACCTTC. Amino acid sequence: CASTDPVLANYGYTF.

The chain recombines TRBV6-6 with TRBJ1-5, with 10 bases that match TRBD1. This CDR3 contains 16 residues. Germline loops: CDR1 MNHNY, CDR2 SVGAGI (reference sequence). V trimming: 2 bases; J trimming: 5 bases; junction bases outside the gene matches: 6. The CDR3 DNA is TGTGCCAGCAGTTACCCGACAGGGGGCTTGGATCAGCCCCAGCATTTT. As protein: CASSYPTGGLDQPQHF.